The rows below give T cell receptor beta chains drawn from one sample of a study of cytotoxic CD8 clonotypes in ibrutinib-treated CLL. Method: immunoSEQ multiplex PCR; TCRdb's copy keeps in-frame clones and lacks some. The sample holds under 300,000 clones, about three quarters seen once. The source was PBMCs, collected after 24 months of ibrutinib treatment. All receptors derive from a human donor with chronic lymphocytic leukemia. CDR3s include the opening cysteine and the closing phenylalanine or tryptophan. A D gene is named only where the DNA matches it firmly. Expanded clones get a size class; other rows say once, few or many, or leave the size out.

TRBV9	NA	TRBJ2-1	TRBD1	16	CASSVKTGGLYNEQFF	TGTGCCAGCAGCGTCAAGACAGGGGGCTTATACAATGAGCAGTTCTTC
TRBV19	NA	TRBJ2-3	NA	15	CASSLQGFRTDTQYF	TGTGCCAGTAGCCTCCAGGGGTTCCGCACAGATACGCAGTATTTT
TRBV6-6	NA	TRBJ1-2	NA	13	CASSGQESYGYTF	TGTGCCAGCTCGGGGCAGGAAAGCTATGGCTACACCTTC
TRBV5-1	NA	TRBJ2-7	NA	13	CASSPDTPYEQYF	TGCGCCAGCAGCCCGGACACGCCCTACGAGCAGTACTTC
TRBV11-2	few	TRBJ2-1	TRBD2	16	CASSPAGWGGLNEQFF	TGTGCCAGCAGCCCAGCGGGATGGGGTGGTTTGAATGAGCAGTTCTTC
TRBV7-2	NA	TRBJ2-3	TRBD1	16	CASSFGTGGGTDTQYF	TGTGCCAGCAGCTTTGGGACAGGGGGTGGTACAGATACGCAGTATTTT
TRBV4-3	NA	TRBJ2-7	NA	13	CASSQVLSYEQYF	TGCGCCAGCAGCCAAGTACTCTCCTACGAGCAGTACTTC
TRBV10-3	few	TRBJ2-1	NA	15	CAIRPGLDFYNEQFF	TGTGCCATCAGGCCGGGTCTAGATTTCTACAATGAGCAGTTCTTC
TRBV7-6	few	TRBJ2-7	TRBD1	16	CASSLASGTGQMEQYF	TGTGCCAGCAGCTTAGCCTCCGGGACAGGGCAGATGGAGCAGTACTTC
TRBV10-3	NA	TRBJ1-2	TRBD1	16	CASSYLTGGESYGYTF	TGTGCCAGCAGTTACTTAACAGGGGGCGAAAGCTATGGCTACACCTTC
TRBV9	NA	TRBJ2-1	NA	12	CASSARGFEQFF	TGTGCCAGCAGCGCCAGGGGTTTTGAGCAGTTCTTC
TRBV28	NA	TRBJ2-7	NA	16	CASSAQGASGAYEQYF	TGTGCCAGCAGTGCCCAGGGGGCTAGCGGAGCCTACGAGCAGTACTTC
TRBV9	NA	TRBJ2-2	NA	15	CASSVSYGNTGELFF	TGTGCCAGCAGCGTAAGCTACGGGAACACCGGGGAGCTGTTTTTT
TRBV7-8	NA	TRBJ2-7	NA	14	CASSLDPIPYEQYF	TGTGCCAGCAGCTTAGACCCGATCCCCTACGAGCAGTACTTC
TRBV28	once	TRBJ1-2	TRBD1	12	CASSGQGNGYTF	TGTGCCAGCAGCGGACAGGGAAATGGCTACACCTTC
TRBV2	NA	TRBJ1-2	TRBD1	12	CASSGQGYGYTF	TGTGCCAGCAGTGGACAGGGTTATGGCTACACCTTC
TRBV7-3	NA	TRBJ2-1	TRBD1	14	CASSNDRGSDEQFF	TGTGCCAGCAGCAATGACAGGGGTAGCGATGAGCAGTTCTTC
TRBV5-1	NA	TRBJ2-1	NA	16	CASSLASSGVKDEQFF	TGCGCCAGCAGCTTGGCCTCATCAGGGGTAAAGGATGAGCAGTTCTTC
TRBV30	once	TRBJ2-3	NA	13	CAWRRDHTDTQYF	TGTGCCTGGAGGCGGGACCACACAGATACGCAGTATTTT
TRBV4-1	few	TRBJ2-1	TRBD1	16	CASSQEIGTGVNEQFF	TGCGCCAGCAGCCAAGAAATTGGGACAGGGGTCAATGAGCAGTTCTTC
TRBV9	NA	TRBJ1-3	NA	14	CASSADGSGNTIYF	TGTGCCAGCAGCGCGGACGGCTCTGGAAACACCATATATTTT
TRBV28	NA	TRBJ1-5	NA	12	CASSLVGTPQHF	TGTGCCAGCAGCCTCGTAGGCACGCCCCAGCATTTT
TRBV10-3	few	TRBJ2-5	NA	13	CAISGQPEETQYF	TGTGCCATCTCGGGGCAACCCGAGGAGACCCAGTACTTC
TRBV9	NA	TRBJ2-7	TRBD1	16	CASSVAGTGVLDEQYF	TGTGCCAGCAGCGTAGCCGGGACAGGGGTACTAGACGAGCAGTACTTC
TRBV19	NA	TRBJ2-7	TRBD2	13	CASTVAGGYEQYF	TGTGCCAGTACCGTAGCGGGAGGGTACGAGCAGTACTTC
TRBV27	NA	TRBJ1-1	NA	14	CASKHTLGNTEAFF	TGTGCCAGCAAACATACACTTGGGAACACTGAAGCTTTCTTT
TRBV5-3	NA	TRBJ1-5	NA	14	CASSLLGGNQPQHF	TGTGCCAGCAGCTTGCTTGGAGGGAATCAGCCCCAGCATTTT
TRBV6-5	NA	TRBJ2-2	NA	12	CASSEVTGELFF	TGTGCCAGCAGTGAAGTCACCGGGGAGCTGTTTTTT
TRBV5-5	NA	TRBJ2-7	NA	14	CASSLQPDDYEQYF	TGTGCCAGCAGCTTGCAACCGGACGACTACGAGCAGTACTTC
TRBV11-2	NA	TRBJ2-7	NA	13	CASSFQGFDEQYF	TGTGCCAGCAGCTTCCAGGGGTTCGACGAGCAGTACTTC
TRBV27	NA	TRBJ2-5	TRBD2	15	CASSWGGREGETQYF	TGTGCCAGCAGCTGGGGGGGGCGGGAGGGAGAGACCCAGTACTTC
TRBV6-6	NA	TRBJ2-7	TRBD2	15	CASSYKASGNYEQYF	TGTGCCAGCAGTTACAAAGCTAGCGGGAACTACGAGCAGTACTTC
TRBV30	NA	TRBJ1-5	NA	14	CACQEGDSNQPQHF	TGTGCCTGCCAGGAGGGAGATAGCAATCAGCCCCAGCATTTT
TRBV27	NA	TRBJ2-7	TRBD1	14	CASSLLQGTYEQYF	TGTGCCAGCAGTTTACTACAGGGGACCTACGAGCAGTACTTC
TRBV7-3	few	TRBJ2-1	NA	14	CASSPSSQVLEQFF	TGTGCCAGCAGCCCCTCGTCACAGGTTCTTGAGCAGTTCTTC
TRBV11-3	NA	TRBJ1-2	NA	13	CASSRSGNDGYTF	TGTGCCAGCTCCCGCTCTGGGAACGACGGCTACACCTTC
TRBV27	NA	TRBJ2-7	NA	13	CASTTVGSYEQYF	TGTGCCAGCACCACGGTAGGGAGCTACGAGCAGTACTTC
TRBV6-5	many	TRBJ1-1	NA	15	CASSRGHFPSGEAFF	TGTGCCAGCAGTCGAGGACATTTTCCTAGCGGTGAAGCTTTCTTT
TRBV30	few	TRBJ2-5	NA	15	CAWTNGDTNQETQYF	TGTGCCTGGACCAACGGGGACACGAACCAAGAGACCCAGTACTTC
TRBV11-3	NA	TRBJ2-1	NA	14	CASSLWGPGREQFF	TGTGCCAGCAGCTTGTGGGGACCAGGGCGTGAGCAGTTCTTC
TRBV27	NA	TRBJ1-2	TRBD1	18	CASSHGRPRLTGDNGYTF	TGTGCCAGCAGCCACGGAAGGCCACGCCTAACAGGGGATAATGGCTACACCTTC
TRBV7-2	NA	TRBJ2-1	TRBD2	17	CASSLVLAGGQYNEQFF	TGTGCCAGCAGCTTAGTGCTAGCGGGAGGCCAATACAATGAGCAGTTCTTC
TRBV9	few	TRBJ2-3	TRBD1	15	CASSEWDRATDTQYF	TGTGCCAGCAGCGAGTGGGACAGAGCGACAGATACGCAGTATTTT
TRBV7-9	NA	TRBJ2-5	NA	17	CASSLAGSQYLQETQYF	TGTGCCAGCAGCTTAGCGGGGTCACAGTACCTCCAAGAGACCCAGTACTTC
TRBV11-3	NA	TRBJ2-3	TRBD1	15	CASSLGTGVTDTQYF	TGTGCCAGCAGCTTAGGAACAGGGGTCACAGATACGCAGTATTTT
TRBV2	NA	TRBJ2-1	TRBD1	16	CASLIYRDRAYNEQFF	TGTGCCAGCTTGATCTACCGGGACAGGGCGTACAATGAGCAGTTCTTC
TRBV30	NA	TRBJ2-1	NA	14	CAWTERVEGYEQFF	TGTGCCTGGACGGAAAGGGTTGAGGGTTATGAGCAGTTCTTC
TRBV5-1	NA	TRBJ2-3	NA	16	CASKMGVRGSTDTQYF	TGCGCCAGCAAGATGGGGGTCCGGGGAAGCACAGATACGCAGTATTTT
TRBV25-1	NA	TRBJ2-7	NA	13	CATQGGVTYEQYF	TGTGCCACCCAGGGGGGGGTTACCTACGAGCAGTACTTC
TRBV6-5	few	TRBJ2-3	NA	13	CASGRASGDTQYF	TGTGCCAGCGGGCGCGCCTCGGGCGATACGCAGTATTTT
TRBV7-2	NA	TRBJ1-2	NA	15	CASSLMAGGLHGYTF	TGTGCCAGCAGCCTGATGGCCGGGGGCCTCCACGGCTACACCTTC